The present T cell receptor (beta chain) was sequenced within a study of PD-1 blockade in classical Hodgkin lymphoma. Here immunoSEQ multiplex PCR was the method, and the copy in TCRdb shows in-frame clones only, minus some. Of 75,000 to 95,000 clones in the sample, 83% are singletons; the top ten hold approximately 17%. Study-wide points: Baseline diversity resembling that of newly diagnosed patients was seen in complete responders.

The CDR3 has 17 amino acids. The germline V gene encodes CDR1 SGHRS and CDR2 YFSETQ. Trimming at V came to 0 bases and at J to 4 bases, leaving 8 bases not matched to a gene. The sample holds one count of this clone. Antigen specificity is unknown. Time point here: cycle 4 day 1 (C4D1), after more than five weeks of nivolumab. All patients experienced relapse after autologous stem cell transplantation, and brentuximab vedotin exposure was variable. Complete response, partial response or progressive disease constituted the best responses recorded. Sequencing used peripheral blood mononuclear cells (PBMCs), obtained before the fourth cycle of nivolumab. The chain recombines TRBV5-1 with TRBJ2-3; 10 positions match TRBD2. The TCR comes from a human donor with classical Hodgkin lymphoma. CDR3 in amino acids: CASSLEASGSSADTQYF. DNA of the CDR3: TGCGCCAGCAGCTTGGAGGCTAGCGGGAGCTCGGCAGATACGCAGTATTTT.